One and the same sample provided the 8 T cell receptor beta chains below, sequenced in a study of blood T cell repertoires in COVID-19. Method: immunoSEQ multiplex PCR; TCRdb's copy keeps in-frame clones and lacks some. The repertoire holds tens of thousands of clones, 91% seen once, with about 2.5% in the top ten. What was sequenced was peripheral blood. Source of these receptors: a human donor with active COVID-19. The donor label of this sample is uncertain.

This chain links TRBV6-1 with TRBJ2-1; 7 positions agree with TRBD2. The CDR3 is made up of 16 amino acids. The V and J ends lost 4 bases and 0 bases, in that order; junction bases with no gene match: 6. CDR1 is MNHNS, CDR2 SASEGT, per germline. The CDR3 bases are TGTGCCAGCAGTGCCTTGGGGGGGGGCTCCTACAATGAGCAGTTCTTC. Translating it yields CASSALGGGSYNEQFF.

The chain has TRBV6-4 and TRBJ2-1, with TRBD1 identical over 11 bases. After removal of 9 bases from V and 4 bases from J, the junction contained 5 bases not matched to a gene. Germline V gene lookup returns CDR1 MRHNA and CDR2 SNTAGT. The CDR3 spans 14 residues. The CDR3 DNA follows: TGTGCCAGGGGACAGGGGGTCAAATACAATGAGCAGTTCTTC. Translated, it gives CARGQGVKYNEQFF.

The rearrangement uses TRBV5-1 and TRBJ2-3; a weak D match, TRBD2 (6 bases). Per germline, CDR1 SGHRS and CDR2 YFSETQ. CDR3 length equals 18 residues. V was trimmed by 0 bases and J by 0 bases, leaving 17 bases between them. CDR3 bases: TGCGCCAGCAGCTTGGCCTTAGGAATAGCGGCTAGCACAGATACGCAGTATTTT. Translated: CASSLALGIAASTDTQYF.

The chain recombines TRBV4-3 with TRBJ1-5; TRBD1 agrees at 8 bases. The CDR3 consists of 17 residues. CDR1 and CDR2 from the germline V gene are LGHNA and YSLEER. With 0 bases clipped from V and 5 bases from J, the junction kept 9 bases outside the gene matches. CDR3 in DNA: TGCGCCAGCAGCCAAGATTCGTGGGGACAGGCCGATCAGCCCCAGCATTTT. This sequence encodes CASSQDSWGQADQPQHF.

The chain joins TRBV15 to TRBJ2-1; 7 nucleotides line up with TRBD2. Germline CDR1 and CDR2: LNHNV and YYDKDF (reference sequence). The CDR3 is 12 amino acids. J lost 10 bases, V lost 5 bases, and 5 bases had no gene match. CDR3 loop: CATSGKAGEQFF. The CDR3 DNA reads TGTGCCACCAGCGGAAAAGCGGGGGAGCAGTTCTTC.

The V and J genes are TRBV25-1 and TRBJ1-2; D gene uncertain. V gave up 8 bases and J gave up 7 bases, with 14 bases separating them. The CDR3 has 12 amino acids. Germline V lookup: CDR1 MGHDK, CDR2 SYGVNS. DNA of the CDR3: TGTGCCAGCGGAGGGCCCTCGGGTGGCTACACCTTC. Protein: CASGGPSGGYTF.

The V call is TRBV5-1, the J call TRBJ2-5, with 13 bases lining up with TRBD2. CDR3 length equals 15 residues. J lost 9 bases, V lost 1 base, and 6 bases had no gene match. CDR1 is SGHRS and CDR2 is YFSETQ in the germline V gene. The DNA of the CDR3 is TGCGCCAGCAGCTTGACTACTAGCGGGGGGGCGGCCCAGTACTTC. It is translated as CASSLTTSGGAAQYF.

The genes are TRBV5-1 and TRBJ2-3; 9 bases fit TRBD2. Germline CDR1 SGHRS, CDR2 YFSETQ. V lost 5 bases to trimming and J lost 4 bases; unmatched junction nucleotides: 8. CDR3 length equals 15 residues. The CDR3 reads CASSWAGGQPDTQYF. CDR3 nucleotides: TGCGCCAGCAGTTGGGCGGGGGGGCAGCCAGATACGCAGTATTTT.